The present T cell receptor (beta chain) was sequenced within a study of T cell responses to AZD1222 COVID-19 vaccine. Concerning this clone itself: Its target is not known.

The CDR3 runs 15 residues. V was pared by 5 bases and J by 6 bases, with 18 bases between. In germline, CDR1 is SGHVS, CDR2 FNYEAQ. Overall study results and limits: In all cases, repertoires were sampled only after the peak T cell response.

TCRdb's table, derived via immunoSEQ multiplex PCR, lists solely in-frame clones and lacks some. Among 120,000 to 150,000 clones, about 86% were seen once, and the ten largest hold about 5.4%. Pooling of second doses given at about 4 or about 12 weeks was done. This TCR was sampled from an adult who received the AZD1222 COVID-19 vaccine. The J gene is TRBJ2-3, the V gene TRBV7-6; D is perhaps TRBD2 (6 bases). Sequencing used peripheral blood, obtained 28 days after the second AZD1222 dose. As DNA, the CDR3 is TGTGCCAGCAGCGGAGGGATATTGGGGTCCGATACGCAGTATTTT. Encoded protein: CASSGGILGSDTQYF.